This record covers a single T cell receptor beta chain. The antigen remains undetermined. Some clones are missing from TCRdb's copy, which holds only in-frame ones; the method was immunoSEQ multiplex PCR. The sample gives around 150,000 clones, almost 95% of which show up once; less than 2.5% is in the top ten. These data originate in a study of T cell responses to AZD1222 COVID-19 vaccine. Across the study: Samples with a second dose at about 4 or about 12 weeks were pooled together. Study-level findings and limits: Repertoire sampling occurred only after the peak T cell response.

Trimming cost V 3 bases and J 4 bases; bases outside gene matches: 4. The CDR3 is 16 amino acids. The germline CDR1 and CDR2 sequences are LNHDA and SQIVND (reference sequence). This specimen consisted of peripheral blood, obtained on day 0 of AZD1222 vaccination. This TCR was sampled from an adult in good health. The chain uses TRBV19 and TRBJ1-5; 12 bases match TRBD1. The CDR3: CASSMGGQGANQPQHF. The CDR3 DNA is TGTGCCAGTAGTATGGGGGGACAGGGGGCGAATCAGCCCCAGCATTTT.